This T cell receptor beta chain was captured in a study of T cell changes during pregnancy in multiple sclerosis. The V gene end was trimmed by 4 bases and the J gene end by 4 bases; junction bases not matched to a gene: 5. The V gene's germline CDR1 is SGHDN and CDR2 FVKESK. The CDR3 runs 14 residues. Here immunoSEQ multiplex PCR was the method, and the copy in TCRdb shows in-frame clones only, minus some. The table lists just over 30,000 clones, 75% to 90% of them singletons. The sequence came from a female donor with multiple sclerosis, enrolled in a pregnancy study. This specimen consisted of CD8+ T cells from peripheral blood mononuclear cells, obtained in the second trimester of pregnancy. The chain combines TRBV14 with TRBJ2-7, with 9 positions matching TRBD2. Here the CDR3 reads CASSRSGSIYEQYF. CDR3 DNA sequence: TGTGCCAGCAGCCGTAGCGGGAGTATTTACGAGCAGTACTTC.